The 10 T cell receptor beta chains reported below all come from one sample, sequenced in a study of response to subunit inactivated influenza vaccine. One entry per CDR3 protein, called by TCRdb with MiXCR from the RT-PCR reads. The sample lists 500,000 to 600,000 distinct CDR3 sequences; approximately 7.7% were seen once. Here the sequenced sample was PBMCs from blood, taken roughly 24 months after vaccination. Receptors were obtained from a man in his fifties or sixties who received an inactivated influenza vaccine.

This clonotype was observed many times. The chain links TRBV24-1 to TRBJ2-1; the match to TRBD1 covers 8 bases. The length of the CDR3 is 17 residues. V lost 3 bases and J lost 6; bases outside the gene matches: 12. Germline CDR1 is KGHDR and CDR2 is SFDVKD. The CDR3: CATSDQPPGTGVNEQFF. DNA of the CDR3: TGTGCCACCAGTGATCAACCCCCCGGGACAGGCGTCAATGAGCAGTTCTTC.

This clonotype showed up many times. The chain carries TRBV27 and TRBJ2-1; weak D call: TRBD2 (6 bases). The CDR3 covers 15 residues. Germline V gives CDR1 MNHEY, CDR2 SMNVEV (reference sequence). The V end was cut by 7 bases, the J end by 4 bases, with 17 bases between. This CDR3 reads CASTPRVAVYNEQFF. The CDR3 coding sequence is TGTGCCAGCACCCCAAGGGTAGCGGTATACAATGAGCAGTTCTTC.

This clonotype showed up just a few times. The gene calls are TRBV24-1 and TRBJ2-5; 12 bases are shared with TRBD1. The CDR3 is 15 residues long. V gave up 9 bases and J gave up 4 bases; unmatched junction bases: 8. In germline, CDR1 is KGHDR, CDR2 SFDVKD. The chain's CDR3 is CATSIGTGGLETQYF. In DNA, the CDR3 is TGTGCCACCTCCATAGGGACAGGGGGCTTAGAGACCCAGTACTTC.

This clonotype was observed a handful of times. At one boundary the junction diverges from the germline segment, which might be a read error. The rearrangement uses TRBV7-8 and TRBJ2-7; D unclear. CDR3 length equals 15 residues. CDR1 is SGHVS, CDR2 FQNEAQ, per germline. CDR3 sequence: CVSSSKQDLPYEQYF. Written as DNA, the CDR3 is TGTGTCAGCAGCTCGAAGCAAGATCTACCCTACGAGCAGTACTTC.

There are many counts of this clonotype. This chain links TRBV5-1 with TRBJ1-4; 7 nucleotides agree with TRBD1. Looked up from germline, CDR1 is SGHRS and CDR2 is YFSETQ. Trimming removed 3 bases from V and 3 bases from J; junction bases left unmatched: 8. The CDR3 covers 16 residues. CDR3 sequence: CASSWGQKAANEKLFF. CDR3 nucleotides: TGCGCCAGCAGCTGGGGACAGAAGGCGGCTAATGAAAAACTGTTTTTT.

Many counts were recorded for this clonotype. The chain is built from TRBV7-2 and TRBJ2-3; D is ambiguous. CDR3 length: 14 amino acids. Looked up from germline, CDR1 is SGHTA and CDR2 is FQGNSA. The V and J ends lost 5 bases and 1 base respectively, with 10 bases between them. CDR3 region: CASSPRRGTDTQYF. The CDR3 DNA reads TGTGCCAGCAGCCCCCGCCGGGGCACAGATACGCAGTATTTT.

This clonotype occurred many times. J is TRBJ2-5 and V is TRBV12-3 or TRBV12-4, with a tentative D call TRBD1 (5 bases). V lost 7 bases to trimming and J lost 5 bases, with 17 bases between them. The CDR3 spans 14 residues. CDR3 nucleotides: TGTGCCAGCACCAAATTGGGGCTTGGGGAGACCCAGTACTTC. The encoded protein is CASTKLGLGETQYF.

This clonotype came up many times. As DNA, the CDR3 is TGTGCCAGCAGCTTAGTCGCGAGTGGTGCCGGGGAGCTGTTTTTT. This gives the protein CASSLVASGAGELFF. The rearrangement uses TRBV7-6 and TRBJ2-2; D not certain. The CDR3 consists of 15 residues. The V gene lost 1 base and the J gene lost 6 bases, with 12 bases spanning the gap. CDR1 is SGHVS and CDR2 is FNYEAQ in the germline V gene.

This clonotype was detected ten times or more. The chain has TRBV6-6 and TRBJ1-4; no clear D. CDR1 is MNHNY and CDR2 is SVGAGI in the germline V gene (reference sequence). The CDR3 runs to 13 residues. Trimming pared 6 bases from V and 8 bases from J, leaving 13 bases between. This chain's CDR3 is CASRTDPGEKLFF. DNA for the CDR3: TGTGCCAGCAGAACGGACCCCGGGGAAAAACTGTTTTTT.

This sequence joins TRBV20-1 and TRBJ2-5; tentatively, D is TRBD2 (5 bases). V was trimmed by 3 bases and J by 3 bases, leaving 11 bases between them. CDR1 is DFQATT and CDR2 is SNEGSKA in the germline V gene (reference sequence). The CDR3 sequence is 13 residues long. The DNA of the CDR3 is TGCAGTGCTAGCCCCGGGCGGGAAGAGACCCAGTACTTC. Amino acid sequence: CSASPGREETQYF.